The 30 T cell receptor beta chains given below trace back to one sample, sequenced in a study of molecular identifiers for immune sequencing clone quantification. TCRdb redid the calling of the PCR reads with MiXCR, one entry per CDR3 protein. Found here are about 35,000 distinct CDR3 sequences, under 20% of them singletons; the top ten hold 5.5% to 7.5%. Sequences were obtained from naive CD8+ T cells from blood, with Jurkat cell RNA spiked in. The sample's subset: FACS-sorted CD8+CD4-CCR7+CD45RA+ naive T cells. These receptors originate from a human donor in good health. Some libraries in this study had Jurkat cell RNA spiked in.

The chain uses TRBV9 and TRBJ1-2; D might be TRBD1 (5 bases). The CDR3 runs 17 residues. The germline V gene encodes CDR1 SGDLS and CDR2 YYNGEE. The V end lost 3 bases, the J end lost 0 bases, and 18 bases lay between the germline ends. The CDR3 DNA reads TGTGCCAGCAGCGGGGACCGAAGACCCGTAGCTAACTATGGCTACACCTTC. Its translation: CASSGDRRPVANYGYTF.

This clonotype was observed many times. The rearrangement joins TRBV10-3 to TRBJ2-3; 7 bases fit TRBD1. Trimming took 5 bases from V and 0 from J; bases not matched to a gene: 11. Per the germline V gene, CDR1 is ENHRY and CDR2 is SYGVKD. The CDR3 has 17 residues. CDR3 residues: CAISRPRTGSSTDTQYF. CDR3 DNA: TGTGCCATCAGTCGGCCCCGGACAGGAAGTAGCACAGATACGCAGTATTTT.

As concerns this clonotype: A much larger clone is a single base away; this may be a read error. This chain uses TRBV12-3 or TRBV12-4 with TRBJ2-7; tentatively, D is TRBD1 (5 bases). This CDR3 has 16 residues. The CDR3 here is CASSFGLGRAGYEQHF. The CDR3 nucleotides read TGTGCCAGCAGTTTCGGTCTCGGCAGGGCCGGGTACGAGCAGCACTTC.

V and J are TRBV18 and TRBJ2-5; D remains unclear. Germline V gene data show CDR1 as KGHSH and CDR2 as LQKENI. V gave up 0 bases and J gave up 5 bases, with 7 bases separating them. The CDR3 extends over 13 amino acids. The CDR3 nucleotides read TGTGCCAGCTCACCACCGGGCCTGGAGACCCAGTACTTC. Translated, it gives CASSPPGLETQYF.

Concerning this clonotype: A read error may explain this, as a much larger clone is one base away. The rearrangement links TRBV13 to TRBJ2-1, with TRBD2 as a possible D gene (6 bases). This CDR3 has 14 residues. Germline V lookup: CDR1 PRHDT, CDR2 FYEKMQ (reference sequence). The CDR3 loop reads CASGFRLGINEQFF. The CDR3 DNA follows: TGTGCCAGCGGCTTCCGACTAGGGATCAATGAGCAGTTCTTC.

This clonotype has a handful of counts. The chain recombines TRBV7-9 with TRBJ2-7, with TRBD2 as a possible D gene (6 bases). The CDR3 sequence is 12 residues long. Trimming took off 7 bases at V and 6 bases at J, with 13 bases between the two ends. Germline V lookup: CDR1 SEHNR, CDR2 FQNEAQ (reference sequence). The CDR3 is CASNRRGTEQYF. For the CDR3, the DNA is TGTGCCAGCAACCGCCGGGGGACCGAGCAGTACTTC.

This clonotype was detected ten times or more. The rearrangement joins TRBV13 to TRBJ2-1, with TRBD1 matching 8 bases. The CDR3 loop spans 15 amino acids. Germline V CDR1 and CDR2: PRHDT, FYEKMQ (reference sequence). The V gene end was trimmed by 3 bases and the J gene end by 2 bases; junction bases not matched to a gene: 3. The CDR3 coding sequence is TGTGCCAGCAGCTTTTGGGACAGGACCTACAATGAGCAGTTCTTC. This encodes CASSFWDRTYNEQFF.

This clonotype has ten or more counts. This chain connects TRBV12-3 or TRBV12-4 to TRBJ1-2, with D uncertain. Trimming shortened V by 3 bases and J by 8 bases, and 4 bases separated the two germline ends. The CDR3 runs 10 residues. The CDR3 is CASSFSGYTF. CDR3 DNA: TGTGCCAGCAGTTTTTCCGGCTACACCTTC.

This clonotype was observed at least ten times. The genes are TRBV6-5 and TRBJ1-5; 7 bases match TRBD1. V was clipped by 6 bases and J by 5 bases; unmatched bases: 13. The germline V gene has CDR1 MNHEY and CDR2 SVGAGI. This CDR3 is 16 amino acids long. CDR3 region: CASSRTGQARDQPQHF. In nucleotides, the CDR3 is TGTGCCAGCAGCCGTACTGGACAGGCACGGGATCAGCCCCAGCATTTT.

In this sample, this clonotype turned up many times. The rearrangement joins TRBV7-8 to TRBJ2-7; D gene ambiguous. V lost 5 bases and J 0 bases, leaving 8 bases between the germline ends. The CDR3 is made up of 13 amino acids. CDR1 SGHVS and CDR2 FQNEAQ come from the germline V gene. The DNA of the CDR3 is TGTGCCAGCAGCCCCTTGACCTCCTACGAGCAGTACTTC. Translated, it gives CASSPLTSYEQYF. Variable domain in full (rest from reference TRBV7-8 and TRBJ2-7): GAGVSQSPRYKVAKRGQDVALRCDPISGHVSLFWYQQALGQGPEFLTYFQNEAQLDKSGLPSDRFFAERPEGSVSTLKIQRTQQEDSAVYLCASSPLTSYEQYFGPGTRLTVT.

This clonotype was counted at least ten times. This CDR3 is CASSYSTGTYEQYF. In DNA form, the CDR3 reads TGTGCCAGCAGTTACTCGACAGGAACCTACGAGCAGTACTTC. This chain uses TRBV6-5 with TRBJ2-7, with D possibly TRBD1 on 6 matching bases. From germline, CDR1 is MNHEY and CDR2 SVGAGI. The CDR3 runs to 14 residues. Trimming pared 0 bases from V and 2 bases from J, leaving 8 bases between.

The chain is built from TRBV24-1 and TRBJ1-2, with D unclear. This CDR3 has 12 residues. Germline V gene lookup returns CDR1 KGHDR and CDR2 SFDVKD. Trimming took 4 bases from V and 4 from J, leaving 6 bases between them. The chain's CDR3 is CATSEAGYGYTF. The DNA of the CDR3 is TGTGCCACCAGTGAGGCCGGCTATGGCTACACCTTC.

As regards this clonotype: This may stem from a read error, because a much larger clone lies one nucleotide away. The chain is built from TRBV29-1 and TRBJ2-7, with 8 bases lining up with TRBD2. The V gene's germline CDR1 is SQVTM and CDR2 ANQGSEA. The CDR3 runs 13 residues. J lost 5 bases, V lost 6 bases, and 9 bases had no gene match. CDR3 bases: TGCAGCGTGGGACTAGTTACTCTCCACGAGCAGTACTTC. Protein: CSVGLVTLHEQYF.

This clonotype was observed many times. The rearrangement joins TRBV7-9 to TRBJ1-6, with TRBD1 identical over 8 bases. This CDR3 comprises 12 residues. The trim removed 5 bases at V and 11 bases at J, leaving 2 bases unmatched. The germline gives CDR1 SEHNR, CDR2 FQNEAQ (reference sequence). The DNA for the CDR3 is TGTGCCAGCAGCGGACAGGGTCCACCCCTCCACTTT. Its protein product is CASSGQGPPLHF. The whole variable domain, remainder taken from reference TRBV7-9 and TRBJ1-6, is DTGVSQNPRHKITKRGQNVTFRCDPISEHNRLYWYRQTLGQGPEFLTYFQNEAQLEKSRLLSDRFSAERPKGSFSTLEIQRTEQGDSAMYLCASSGQGPPLHFGNGTRLTVT.

The sample holds many counts of this clonotype. The chain couples TRBV12-3 or TRBV12-4 to TRBJ1-1; 7 positions agree with TRBD1. The J segment lost 4 bases and the V segment lost 4 bases, leaving 15 bases of the junction unmatched. This CDR3 contains 17 residues. This chain's CDR3 is CASSSRDSGSMGTEAFF. The CDR3 DNA is TGTGCCAGCAGTTCTCGGGACAGTGGGTCCATGGGCACTGAAGCTTTCTTT.

This clonotype has more than one count but fewer than ten. V gene TRBV15 combines with J gene TRBJ2-7; 7 nucleotides line up with TRBD1. There are 15 residues in the CDR3. Germline CDR1 reads LNHNV; CDR2 reads YYDKDF (reference sequence). V gave up 1 base and J gave up 2 bases; unmatched junction bases: 5. CDR3 sequence (DNA): TGTGCCACCAGCAGAGGTGAGACAGGGCCCTACGAGCAGTACTTC. Translated: CATSRGETGPYEQYF.

This clonotype has a handful of counts. This chain joins TRBV7-9 and TRBJ2-1; the D is unclear. This CDR3 is 14 amino acids long. Germline CDR1 reads SEHNR; CDR2 reads FQNEAQ (reference sequence). Deletions cut 5 bases from V and 5 bases from J, with 13 bases between. The CDR3 here is CASSLWGSHNEQFF. The CDR3 DNA reads as TGTGCCAGCAGCCTCTGGGGATCCCACAATGAGCAGTTCTTC.

To note about this clonotype: One end of the junction fails to match germline, which may point to a read error. The CDR3 here is CTSSDRTSSYEQYF. The CDR3 DNA reads TGTACCAGCAGTGACAGAACTAGCTCCTACGAGCAGTACTTC. The rearrangement joins TRBV13 to TRBJ2-7; D may correspond to TRBD1 or TRBD2 (5 bases each). The CDR3 is 14 amino acids. The germline V gene has CDR1 PRHDT and CDR2 FYEKMQ (reference sequence).

The rearrangement joins TRBV29-1 to TRBJ2-1; TRBD1 agrees at 7 bases. Germline V gives CDR1 SQVTM, CDR2 ANQGSEA. V lost 7 bases, J lost 7 bases, and 4 bases stayed unmatched. The CDR3 is 11 amino acids. In DNA, the CDR3 is TGCAGCGGGATACAGGGGAATGAGCAGTTCTTC. Protein: CSGIQGNEQFF.

This clonotype was observed at least ten times. The chain has TRBV7-3 and TRBJ2-7; TRBD2 is a possible D gene (7 bases). CDR3 length: 14 amino acids. Germline V gene data show CDR1 as SGHTA and CDR2 as FQGTGA. Trimming pared 5 bases from V and 4 bases from J, leaving 15 bases between. DNA for the CDR3: TGTGCCAGCAGCCAGTGGGGGGGGACATACGAGCAGTACTTC. It yields the protein CASSQWGGTYEQYF.

Worth noting for this clonotype: A much more abundant neighbour one base away suggests this may be a read error. The V gene is TRBV7-9, the J gene TRBJ2-2; D is uncertain. The V end was cut by 7 bases, the J end by 3 bases, with 3 bases between. Germline CDR1 is SEHNR and CDR2 is FQNEAQ (reference sequence). The CDR3 length is 11 residues. CDR3 DNA: TGTGCCAGCACCTACACCGGGGAGCTGTTTTTT. Translating it yields CASTYTGELFF. Combining the CDR3 with reference TRBV7-9 and TRBJ2-2 gives the whole variable domain DTGVSQNPRHKITKRGQNVTFRCDPISEHNRLYWYRQTLGQGPEFLTYFQNEAQLEKSRLLSDRFSAERPKGSFSTLEIQRTEQGDSAMYLCASTYTGELFFGEGSRLTVL.

This clonotype was seen repeatedly, ten times or more. J is TRBJ1-1 and V is TRBV28, with TRBD1 as a possible D gene (5 bases). This CDR3 is built from 13 residues. The germline CDR1 and CDR2 sequences are MDHEN and SYDVKM. With 6 bases removed from V and 7 bases from J, the gap between germline ends came to 15 bases. The chain's CDR3 is CASRQPGTNEAFF. The CDR3, as DNA: TGTGCCAGCAGACAACCTGGGACGAATGAAGCTTTCTTT. Full variable domain (missing parts from reference TRBV28 and TRBJ1-1): DVKVTQSSRYLVKRTGEKVFLECVQDMDHENMFWYRQDPGLGLRLIYFSYDVKMKEKGDIPEGYSVSREKKERFSLILESASTNQTSMYLCASRQPGTNEAFFGQGTRLTVV.

This clonotype showed up just a few times. Being one base from a much bigger clone, this may be a read error. The chain recombines TRBV7-8 with TRBJ2-1, with 15 bases matching TRBD2. The CDR3 length is 18 residues. Per germline, CDR1 SGHVS and CDR2 FQNEAQ. The CDR3 protein is CASSSPGLAGGLYSEQFF. The CDR3, as DNA: TGTGCCAGCAGCTCCCCGGGACTAGCGGGAGGTCTTTACAGTGAGCAGTTCTTC.

V gene TRBV7-2 combines with J gene TRBJ2-7; no clear D. The CDR3 is 13 residues long. Germline loops: CDR1 SGHTA, CDR2 FQGNSA. V was pared by 0 bases and J by 2 bases, with 5 bases between. CDR3 bases: TGTGCCAGCAGCTTAGCCTTAACCTACGAGCAGTACTTC. Residues: CASSLALTYEQYF.

The V and J genes are TRBV6-2 or TRBV6-3 and TRBJ2-2, with a weak D call TRBD2 (5 bases). V dropped 8 bases and J dropped 5 bases, with 9 bases sitting between them. The CDR3 is 12 amino acids. The V gene's germline CDR1 is MNHEY and CDR2 SVGEGT. CDR3 in DNA: TGTGCCAGCGAGAGGGATACCGGGGAGCTGTTTTTT. It specifies CASERDTGELFF.

This clonotype was seen ten or more times. J is TRBJ2-1 and V is TRBV5-1, with D possibly called TRBD1 or TRBD2 (5 bases each). The length of the CDR3 is 15 residues. Germline assignment: CDR1 SGHRS and CDR2 YFSETQ. V lost 1 base and J lost 2, with 10 bases in between. In DNA, the CDR3 is TGCGCCAGCAGCTTGTTACCGGGGCCCTACAATGAGCAGTTCTTC. Translation gives CASSLLPGPYNEQFF.

The table lists this clonotype with many counts. V and J are TRBV6-1 and TRBJ2-7; possibly TRBD1 or TRBD2 for D (5 bases each). Looked up from germline, CDR1 is MNHNS and CDR2 is SASEGT. V shed 3 bases and J shed 0 bases, with 12 bases lying between them. The CDR3 is made up of 15 amino acids. The CDR3 reads CASSESWGSSYEQYF. CDR3 nucleotides: TGTGCCAGCAGTGAGAGTTGGGGGAGCTCCTACGAGCAGTACTTC.

This chain connects TRBV9 to TRBJ2-3; TRBD2 matches 10 bases. The V and J ends lost 3 bases and 0 bases, in that order; junction bases with no gene match: 4. Germline CDR1 SGDLS, CDR2 YYNGEE. CDR3 length equals 16 residues. This chain's CDR3 is CASSARTSGSTDTQYF. CDR3 DNA sequence: TGTGCCAGCAGCGCCCGGACTAGCGGTAGCACAGATACGCAGTATTTT. The variable domain in full, completed from reference TRBV9 and TRBJ2-3, reads DSGVTQTPKHLITATGQRVTLRCSPRSGDLSVYWYQQSLDQGLQFLIQYYNGEERAKGNILERFSAQQFPDLHSELNLSSLELGDSALYFCASSARTSGSTDTQYFGPGTRLTVL.

The table lists this clonotype with many counts. V gene TRBV28 combines with J gene TRBJ1-2, with 10 bases fitting TRBD1. Germline V gives CDR1 MDHEN, CDR2 SYDVKM. J was trimmed by 3 bases and V by 5 bases; bases with no gene match: 12. The CDR3 is made up of 17 amino acids. CDR3 sequence: CASSTGTGVGRDYGYTF. The CDR3 DNA is TGTGCCAGCAGTACTGGGACAGGGGTTGGGAGGGACTATGGCTACACCTTC.

This clonotype was found a few times. This rearrangement joins TRBV20-1 to TRBJ1-1; D might be TRBD1 (5 bases). V lost 0 bases, J lost 1 base, and 9 bases lay in between. The germline CDR1 and CDR2 sequences are DFQATT and SNEGSKA (reference sequence). This CDR3 has 14 residues. The CDR3 here is CSAREGRANTEAFF. The CDR3 DNA is TGCAGTGCTAGAGAGGGCAGGGCGAACACTGAAGCTTTCTTT.